This is a list of T cell receptor beta chains from one sample in a study of identical twins. A single record per CDR3 protein comes from TCRdb applying MiXCR to the 5' RACE reads. This sample has 450,000 or so distinct CDR3 sequences, with 12% to 15% found just once. These data are also associated with another study on yellow fever vaccine responses in identical twins.

The sequenced sample was CD4+ T cells sorted from blood. The receptors were sampled from a woman between 18 and 29 years old in good health. Both conserved end residues are part of each CDR3. A D gene is named only where the DNA matches it firmly. Only part of the rows carry a size: once, few, many, or a class if the clone is expanded.

V gene	J gene	clone size	D gene	CDR3 protein	CDR3 DNA
TRBV19	TRBJ2-4	-	-	CASSPDLALAKNIQYF	TGTGCCAGTAGTCCCGACTTGGCATTAGCCAAAAACATTCAGTACTTC
TRBV11-2	TRBJ1-2	-	-	CASSSLANYGYTF	TGTGCCAGCAGCTCTTTAGCTAACTATGGCTACACCTTC
TRBV12-3/TRBV12-4	TRBJ1-1	-	TRBD1	CASRTGQSKAFF	TGTGCCAGCAGAACGGGACAGTCCAAAGCTTTCTTT
TRBV12-3/TRBV12-4	TRBJ1-3	many	-	CASSLVAAGNTIYF	TGTGCCAGCAGTTTAGTGGCAGCTGGAAACACCATATATTTT
TRBV3-1	TRBJ2-7	few	-	CASSQSASHEQYF	TGTGCCAGCAGCCAATCTGCGTCCCACGAGCAGTACTTC
TRBV29-1	TRBJ2-5	-	TRBD2	CSVGLAGGRETQYF	TGCAGCGTTGGACTAGCGGGGGGCAGAGAGACCCAGTACTTC
TRBV5-1	TRBJ2-7	few	TRBD1	CASSLSGTGRIFDYEQYF	TGCGCCAGCAGCTTGTCCGGGACAGGGCGGATTTTTGACTACGAGCAGTACTTC
TRBV5-5	TRBJ2-7	-	-	CASSASGTSSYEQYF	TGTGCCAGCAGCGCCTCGGGCACATCCTCCTACGAGCAGTACTTC
TRBV29-1	TRBJ2-3	many	-	CSVDRTDTQYF	TGCAGCGTTGACCGCACAGATACGCAGTATTTT
TRBV7-2	TRBJ2-3	few	-	CASSLRQRPTDTQYF	TGTGCCAGCAGCTTGCGTCAGCGGCCCACAGATACGCAGTATTTT
TRBV12-5	TRBJ1-5	few	TRBD1	CASGLTQAQGNQPQHF	TGTGCTAGTGGTTTGACCCAGGCACAGGGGAATCAGCCCCAGCATTTT
TRBV4-2	TRBJ2-3	-	-	CASSQEALAKDTQYF	TGTGCCAGCAGCCAAGAGGCTCTAGCGAAAGATACGCAGTATTTT
TRBV6-1	TRBJ2-3	few	-	CASSALNVGITDTQYF	TGTGCCAGCAGTGCGTTGAATGTTGGCATCACAGATACGCAGTATTTT
TRBV7-8	TRBJ2-7	-	-	CASSLVPGARNEQYF	TGTGCCAGCAGCTTAGTCCCAGGGGCGCGGAATGAGCAGTACTTC
TRBV12-3/TRBV12-4	TRBJ2-3	-	TRBD1	CASTSGQGYADTQYF	TGTGCCAGCACCTCGGGACAGGGCTACGCAGATACGCAGTATTTT
TRBV10-3	TRBJ2-7	-	TRBD2	CASQREGGSSYEQYF	TGTGCCAGCCAGCGCGAGGGCGGGAGCTCCTACGAGCAGTACTTC
TRBV12-3/TRBV12-4	TRBJ2-4	-	TRBD2	CASHTTSGNIQYF	TGTGCCAGCCACACGACTAGCGGAAACATTCAGTACTTC
TRBV7-2	TRBJ2-3	few	-	CASSLEGVGSADTQYF	TGTGCCAGCAGCTTAGAGGGGGTGGGGAGCGCAGATACGCAGTATTTT
TRBV7-3	TRBJ2-2	-	TRBD2	CASSRSGGAGTGELFF	TGTGCCAGCAGCCGTAGCGGGGGGGCCGGCACCGGGGAGCTGTTTTTT
TRBV10-3	TRBJ2-1	-	-	CAISAGYNEQFF	TGTGCCATCAGTGCGGGGTATAACGAGCAGTTCTTC
TRBV11-2	TRBJ2-2	-	-	CASSQVSVVFANTGELFF	TGTGCCAGCAGCCAGGTATCCGTCGTGTTTGCGAACACCGGGGAGCTGTTTTTT
TRBV6-5	TRBJ2-3	many	TRBD1	CASSYRQGTDTQYF	TGTGCCAGCAGTTATCGACAGGGGACAGATACGCAGTATTTT
TRBV5-5	TRBJ2-2	-	-	CASSSELGRISGELFF	TGTGCCAGCAGCTCGGAATTGGGGAGGATTTCGGGGGAGCTGTTTTTT
TRBV29-1	TRBJ2-2	-	-	CSARGGPSTGELFF	TGCAGCGCACGCGGGGGCCCGAGCACCGGGGAGCTGTTTTTT
TRBV4-2	TRBJ2-2	-	TRBD2	CASSQLAGGPVTGELFF	TGTGCCAGCAGCCAGCTAGCGGGAGGGCCGGTTACCGGGGAGCTGTTTTTT
TRBV5-1	TRBJ2-5	-	TRBD1	CASSLMGQGAETQYF	TGCGCCAGCAGCTTGATGGGACAGGGGGCAGAGACCCAGTACTTC
TRBV5-1	TRBJ2-5	few	-	CASSRIGRETQYF	TGCGCCAGCAGCAGGATAGGCCGGGAGACCCAGTACTTC
TRBV5-1	TRBJ2-5	-	TRBD1	CASSSDTGGSKTQYF	TGCGCCAGCAGCTCCGACACAGGGGGCTCGAAGACCCAGTACTTC
TRBV5-1	TRBJ2-5	many	-	CASSLRGRLETQYF	TGCGCCAGCAGCTTGAGAGGGCGCCTTGAGACCCAGTACTTC